Shown below are 15 T cell receptor beta chains from a single sample sequenced in a study of immune heterogeneity within non-small cell lung tumors. Using 32 V and 13 J primers, multiplex PCR amplified TCR beta CDR3. TCRdb fed the multiplex PCR reads into MiXCR, producing one record per CDR3 protein. The profile shows more than 14,000 distinct CDR3 sequences, over 25% of them singletons. Bulk tumor genomic DNA (600 ng per sample) served as template. Biopsies that were spaced far apart were taken, several per primary tumor, during surgery. The cohort was untreated, with newly diagnosed non-small cell lung cancer undergoing curative surgery. Sequenced: lung tumor tissue. These receptors were taken from a middle-aged man with non-small cell lung cancer.

This clonotype came up a few times. An end of the junction differs from the germline gene, which may be a read error. This sequence joins TRBV20-1 and TRBJ1-2; 9 bases align to TRBD1. Germline V CDR1 and CDR2: DFQATT, SNEGSKA (reference sequence). The CDR3 is 16 residues long. The CDR3 here is CSARGIQGALDYGYIF. The CDR3 nucleotides are TGCAGTGCTAGAGGAATACAGGGGGCTCTGGACTATGGCTACATCTTC.

The chain carries TRBV7-9 and TRBJ2-1; 9 nucleotides line up with TRBD2. The CDR3 runs to 20 residues. The germline V gene has CDR1 SEHNR and CDR2 FQNEAQ (reference sequence). The J segment lost 1 base and the V segment lost 3 bases, leaving 16 bases of the junction unmatched. DNA of the CDR3: TGTGCCAGCAGCTTTTCCGGGGGGACTAGCTATTCTGAGTCCTACAATGAGCAGTTCTTC. Encoded protein: CASSFSGGTSYSESYNEQFF.

This clonotype was counted many times. This chain links TRBV10-2 with TRBJ1-6; weak D call: TRBD1 (5 bases). Per germline, CDR1 WSHSY and CDR2 SAAADI. Trimming took off 2 bases at V and 4 bases at J, with 6 bases between the two ends. This CDR3 region has 14 residues. This CDR3 reads CASSEEGYNSPLHF. Written as DNA, the CDR3 is TGCGCCAGCAGTGAGGAGGGGTATAATTCACCCCTCCACTTT.

Comment on this clonotype: A single base separates this from a much larger clone, so it may be a read error. The J gene is TRBJ2-7, the V gene TRBV7-8; D call uncertain. The CDR3 runs 13 residues. Germline V gives CDR1 SGHVS, CDR2 FQNEAQ. The CDR3 here is CASSFLWANERYF. The CDR3 coding sequence is TGTGCCAGCAGCTTCCTTTGGGCCAACGAGCGGTACTTC.

This clonotype was observed many times. V usage is TRBV18 and J usage is TRBJ1-2; 8 nucleotides align to TRBD1. Germline loops: CDR1 KGHSH, CDR2 LQKENI. V trimming: 4 bases; J trimming: 6 bases; junction bases outside the gene matches: 10. This CDR3 is built from 15 residues. CDR3 sequence reads: CASSLGSGTGDGYTF. CDR3 in DNA: TGTGCCAGCTCACTGGGGTCGGGGACAGGTGATGGCTACACCTTC.

This chain connects TRBV3-1 to TRBJ2-5, with D hard to call. There are 15 residues in the CDR3. Germline V gives CDR1 LGHDT, CDR2 YNNKEL (reference sequence). Trimming removed 0 bases from V and 5 bases from J, with 13 bases in between. In DNA, the CDR3 is TGTGCCAGCAGCCAAGACCCCTCAAACTGGGAGACCCAGTACTTC. Amino acid sequence: CASSQDPSNWETQYF.

DNA of the CDR3: TGTGCCAGCAGCGTTGGAGGCAGTGACGGATTCACTGAAGCTTTCTTT. This translates into CASSVGGSDGFTEAFF. The rearrangement uses TRBV9 and TRBJ1-1; D remains ambiguous. This CDR3 comprises 16 residues. Germline V gene data show CDR1 as SGDLS and CDR2 as YYNGEE. V was shortened by 2 bases and J by 4 bases, with 18 bases between the two germline ends.

Judged by abundance, this clonotype is medium-sized. This chain links TRBV19 with TRBJ2-1; TRBD2 aligns across 13 bases. The J segment lost 7 bases and the V segment lost 3 bases, leaving 6 bases of the junction unmatched. The V gene's germline CDR1 is LNHDA and CDR2 SQIVND (reference sequence). The CDR3 has 16 residues. CDR3 residues: CASSILWTSGRNEQFF. In nucleotides, the CDR3 is TGTGCCAGTAGTATCCTCTGGACTAGCGGGAGAAATGAGCAGTTCTTC.

The gene calls are TRBV20-1 and TRBJ2-1; a possible D gene is TRBD2 (5 bases). CDR3 length: 15 residues. CDR1 and CDR2 from the germline V gene are DFQATT and SNEGSKA (reference sequence). Between the trimmed V and J ends, which lost 4 bases and 7 bases, there was a span of 20 bases. This chain's CDR3 is CSAIRVDSAYNEQFF. DNA for the CDR3: TGCAGTGCTATAAGAGTGGATAGCGCTTATAATGAGCAGTTCTTC.

This clonotype has a count of ten or more. The chain has TRBV11-2 and TRBJ2-7, with D unresolved. This CDR3 has 13 residues. With 0 bases removed from V and 5 bases from J, the gap between germline ends came to 8 bases. Germline V gene data show CDR1 as SGHAT and CDR2 as FQNNGV. The CDR3 nucleotides read TGTGCCAGCAGCTTAGAATTTCTACACGAGCAGTACTTC. Protein product: CASSLEFLHEQYF. Full variable domain (outside the CDR3, taken from reference TRBV11-2 and TRBJ2-7): EAGVAQSPRYKIIEKRQSVAFWCNPISGHATLYWYQQILGQGPKLLIQFQNNGVVDDSQLPKDRFSAERLKGVDSTLKIQPAKLEDSAVYLCASSLEFLHEQYFGPGTRLTVT.

This clonotype is labeled medium-sized. The chain recombines TRBV19 with TRBJ2-3; D remains ambiguous. The CDR3 spans 12 residues. Germline CDR1 and CDR2: LNHDA and SQIVND (reference sequence). Deletions cut 5 bases from V and 6 bases from J, with 9 bases between. The CDR3 bases are TGTGCCAGTAGTGTGCCCGGGGATACGCAGTATTTT. This sequence encodes CASSVPGDTQYF.

With regard to this clonotype: One end of the junction fails to match germline, which may point to a read error. The gene calls are TRBV12-3 or TRBV12-4 and TRBJ1-3; D unclear. The CDR3 is made up of 14 amino acids. The CDR3 DNA is TGTGCCAGCAGTTTGACGTCCCCTGGAAACTCCATATATTTT. The encoded protein is CASSLTSPGNSIYF.

This clonotype was detected a few times. V is TRBV7-9 and J is TRBJ1-3, with D unclear. The CDR3 extends over 10 amino acids. Per the germline V gene, CDR1 is SEHNR and CDR2 is FQNEAQ (reference sequence). With 6 bases removed from V and 3 bases from J, the gap between germline ends came to 0 bases. In DNA, the CDR3 is TGTGCCAGCAGTGGAAACACCATATATTTT. This encodes CASSGNTIYF.

This clonotype has at least ten counts. The rearrangement links TRBV11-2 to TRBJ1-4; the D gene is possibly TRBD1 (5 bases). Between the trimmed V and J ends, which lost 5 bases and 2 bases, there was a span of 12 bases. CDR3 size: 15 residues. Germline assignment: CDR1 SGHAT and CDR2 FQNNGV. The CDR3 nucleotides are TGTGCCAGCAGCCCAGGGCCGGAGACTAATGAAAAACTGTTTTTT. Amino acids: CASSPGPETNEKLFF.

This clonotype was seen just once. One end of the junction varies from germline; a read error may be responsible. CDR3 nucleotide sequence: TGTGACAGCAGCACACTAGCGGGAGGGCCTGAGTCAGATACGCAGTATTTT. The encoded protein is CDSSTLAGGPESDTQYF. This rearrangement joins TRBV11-3 to TRBJ2-3; 13 bases map to TRBD2. Looked up from germline, CDR1 is SGHNT and CDR2 is YENEEA. The CDR3 totals 17 residues.